The rows below give T cell receptor beta chains drawn from one sample of a study of blood T cell repertoires in COVID-19. The table came from immunoSEQ multiplex PCR; TCRdb's copy has only in-frame clones and leaves some out. The top ten hold over 7.5% of the sample, which has 150,000 to 200,000 clones, around 80% seen once. Sequences were obtained from peripheral blood. Source of these receptors: a woman in her 70s with acute or convalescent COVID-19. CDR3s include the opening cysteine and the closing phenylalanine or tryptophan. The order of the fields is V gene, D gene, clone size, J gene, CDR3 length, CDR3 DNA, CDR3 protein. The D gene is left open where the match is weak. Some rows have no size entry. The others give once, few or many, or a class for an expanded clone.

>TRBV6-5|-|-|TRBJ2-7|12
TGTGCCAGCAGTTACTCGAAGGGGGAGCAGTACTTC
CASSYSKGEQYF
>TRBV6-6|TRBD2|-|TRBJ2-7|15
TGTGCCAGCAGCCATTCTTTAGCGGGAGGTATCGAGCAGTACTTC
CASSHSLAGGIEQYF
>TRBV27|-|-|TRBJ2-7|14
TGTGCCAGCAGTCTTAGGGACACCTCGTACGAGCAGTACTTC
CASSLRDTSYEQYF
>TRBV23-1|TRBD1|-|TRBJ2-2|17
TGCGCCAGCAGTCAATCGCGACAGGGGGGTGACACCGGGGAGCTGTTTTTT
CASSQSRQGGDTGELFF
>TRBV4-3|TRBD2|-|TRBJ2-1|16
TGCGCCAGCAGCCAGTTAGCGGGGGGACTAGGAAATGAGCAGTTCTTC
CASSQLAGGLGNEQFF
>TRBV7-9|-|-|TRBJ2-1|14
TGTGCCAGCAGCTTACCAGGGTTTTGGAATGAGCAGTTCTTC
CASSLPGFWNEQFF
>TRBV30|TRBD1|few|TRBJ1-2|13
TGTGCCTGGAGAGCGACAGGGTCGGGCGGCTACACCTTC
CAWRATGSGGYTF
>TRBV2|-|-|TRBJ2-7|14
TGTGCCAGCAGTTCGGGGACAAGCTCCTACGAGCAGTACTTC
CASSSGTSSYEQYF
>TRBV6-6|-|-|TRBJ1-5|14
TGTGCCAGCAGAGCAGGGTTTAGCAATCAGCCCCAGCATTTT
CASRAGFSNQPQHF
>TRBV6-2/TRBV6-3|TRBD2|-|TRBJ2-1|15
TGTGCCAGCAGTCGTCTAGCGGGGGCCTACAATGAGCAGTTCTTC
CASSRLAGAYNEQFF
>TRBV14|TRBD1|-|TRBJ1-2|13
TGTGCCAGCAGCCGGGACAGGGACTATGGCTACACCTTC
CASSRDRDYGYTF
>TRBV10-3|TRBD1|-|TRBJ2-1|17
TGTGCCATCAGGAGGGGACAGGGAATGGGTTCCTACAATGAGCAGTTCTTC
CAIRRGQGMGSYNEQFF
>TRBV30|-|-|TRBJ1-6|16
TGTGCCTGGAGTGTACCCAGGCGCTCCTATAATTCACCCCTCCACTTT
CAWSVPRRSYNSPLHF
>TRBV5-1|TRBD2|-|TRBJ2-5|15
TGCGCCAGCAGCTTTGGGGGGGACCCTCCACAGACCCAGTACTTC
CASSFGGDPPQTQYF
>TRBV4-3|-|-|TRBJ2-3|15
TGCGCCAGCAGCTTCCGGGACACTGCAACAGATACGCAGTATTTT
CASSFRDTATDTQYF
>TRBV5-6|TRBD2|-|TRBJ2-2|16
TGTGCCAGCAGCTTGGAAACGGGGGGATACACCGGGGAGCTGTTTTTT
CASSLETGGYTGELFF
>TRBV5-5|-|-|TRBJ1-5|13
TGTGCCAGCAGCTGGAGACGCAATCAGCCCCAGCATTTT
CASSWRRNQPQHF
>TRBV2|-|few|TRBJ1-2|13
TGTGCCAGCAGTCGGGGGGCGTCTGGTGGCTACACCTTC
CASSRGASGGYTF
>TRBV7-7|-|-|TRBJ2-2|16
TGTGCCAGCAGCCCCACACCGGGACTTAACACCGGGGAGCTGTTTTTT
CASSPTPGLNTGELFF
>TRBV2|-|-|TRBJ1-5|18
TGTGCCAGCAGTGAATGGTCTGGGACAATAGGGAGCAATCAGCCCCAGCATTTT
CASSEWSGTIGSNQPQHF
>TRBV15|TRBD1|few|TRBJ1-2|19
TGTGCCACCAGCAGAGACAGGACAAACAGGGGGGCTCCCGGCTATGGCTACACCTTC
CATSRDRTNRGAPGYGYTF
>TRBV7-2|TRBD1|-|TRBJ1-3|15
TGTGCCAGCAGCTCTTGGACAGGACGTGGAAACACCATATATTTT
CASSSWTGRGNTIYF
>TRBV5-1|-|-|TRBJ2-2|15
TGCGCCAGCAGCTTGAGGCGGTCGAACACCGGGGAGCTGTTTTTT
CASSLRRSNTGELFF
>TRBV27|-|many|TRBJ1-1|15
TGTGCCAGCAGTTTATCCCACAATGAAGTCACTGAAGCTTTCTTT
CASSLSHNEVTEAFF
>TRBV28|TRBD2|-|TRBJ2-2|21
TGTGCCAGCAGTTTACCCCCTGTCGGGACTAGCGGGAGGGCCCCCACCGGGGAGCTGTTTTTT
CASSLPPVGTSGRAPTGELFF
>TRBV4-2|-|-|TRBJ2-3|17
TGTGCCAGCAGCCAAGAGTTGAATATGGTAGCATCAGATACGCAGTATTTT
CASSQELNMVASDTQYF
>TRBV9|TRBD2|-|TRBJ2-1|16
TGTGCCAGCAGCCCCGGGACTAGCGCGCAATACAATGAGCAGTTCTTC
CASSPGTSAQYNEQFF
>TRBV11-2|TRBD2|-|TRBJ2-7|15
TGTGCCAGCAGCTTTAACAGCGGGAGGGACTACGAGCAGTACTTC
CASSFNSGRDYEQYF
>TRBV19|-|-|TRBJ1-2|12
TGTGCCAGTAGTATTTCAGGGGTCGGCTACACCTTC
CASSISGVGYTF
>TRBV27|TRBD1|-|TRBJ2-5|15
TGTGCCAGCAGGAGAGGACAGGCACCCCAAGAGACCCAGTACTTC
CASRRGQAPQETQYF
>TRBV7-7|TRBD1|-|TRBJ2-3|15
TGTGCCAGCAGCTTAGCGCAGGGGGCCGCAGATACGCAGTATTTT
CASSLAQGAADTQYF
>TRBV19|-|-|TRBJ1-1|14
TGTGCCAGTAGTGAGGTTGGGTCAGTACGTGAAGCTTTCTTT
CASSEVGSVREAFF
>TRBV6-2/TRBV6-3|TRBD2|-|TRBJ2-3|15
TGTGCCAGCAGTTGGACTAGCGGGAACACAGATACGCAGTATTTT
CASSWTSGNTDTQYF
>TRBV29-1|-|-|TRBJ1-1|10
TGCAGCGGGCAGAACACTGAAGCTTTCTTT
CSGQNTEAFF
>TRBV19|TRBD1|few|TRBJ1-1|14
TGTGCCAGTGCCGCCCAGGGGGCTGGCACTGAAGCTTTCTTT
CASAAQGAGTEAFF
>TRBV15|-|-|TRBJ2-2|14
TGTGCCACCAGCAGCCTTCCGGGGTGGGGGGAGCTGTTTTTT
CATSSLPGWGELFF
>TRBV7-9|-|few|TRBJ2-3|12
TGTGCCAGCTCCCTCAGCACAGATACGCAGTATTTT
CASSLSTDTQYF
>TRBV7-6|-|-|TRBJ2-6|15
TGTGCCAGCAGTAGGGGAAACTCTGGGGCCAACGTCCTGACTTTC
CASSRGNSGANVLTF
>TRBV7-8|-|-|TRBJ2-5|15
TGTGCCAGCTATGAGGGAAGCTCCTACCAAGAGACCCAGTACTTC
CASYEGSSYQETQYF
>TRBV6-2/TRBV6-3|-|-|TRBJ1-1|16
TGTGCCAGCAGTTTAGCGGGGGCCCGATCGAACACTGAAGCTTTCTTT
CASSLAGARSNTEAFF
>TRBV5-1|-|few|TRBJ2-6|16
TGCGCCAGCACCTTCCCGGAGGCGGCGGGGGCCAACGTCCTGACTTTC
CASTFPEAAGANVLTF
>TRBV4-1|TRBD1|few|TRBJ1-2|16
TGCGCCAGCAGTCGCCCGGACAGGGCTAATTACTATGGCTACACCTTC
CASSRPDRANYYGYTF
>TRBV4-2|TRBD2|-|TRBJ2-1|17
TGTGCCAGCAGCCAAGGCTACAGCGGGGGGATATACAATGAGCAGTTCTTC
CASSQGYSGGIYNEQFF
>TRBV5-4|-|-|TRBJ2-5|13
TGTGCCAGCAGCTTGGCAGGGCCGGAGACCCAGTACTTC
CASSLAGPETQYF
>TRBV18|-|-|TRBJ1-2|16
TGTGCCAGCTCTCTAGGAGCGACCGTTTTGGAGGGGGGCTACACCTTC
CASSLGATVLEGGYTF